This entry is about one T cell receptor beta chain. In the original analysis: Amplification of reference gene primers provided the estimated nucleated cell counts. TCRdb's copy holds only in-frame clones and misses some; the assay was immunoSEQ multiplex PCR. V and J calls and clone size come straight from that table; D and trimming were deduced from the DNA. This table holds 340,000 or so clones, approximately 82% found once. This sample is drawn from a study of blood T cell repertoires in COVID-19. The germline V gene encodes CDR1 MGHRA and CDR2 YSYEKL. J gave up 6 bases and V 4 bases, and 10 bases lay outside the gene matches. The CDR3 runs 17 residues.

The chain recombines TRBV4-1 with TRBJ2-3; TRBD2 matches 13 bases. Sequenced material: peripheral blood. The sequence came from a man aged 25 to 40 with active or convalescent COVID-19. DNA of the CDR3: TGCGCCAGCAGCCCCCCTGGCGGACTAGCGGGGGCGGATACGCAGTATTTT. Protein product: CASSPPGGLAGADTQYF.